This T cell receptor beta chain was sequenced in a study of blood T cell repertoires in COVID-19. Study overall: Sites across the United States, Italy and Spain contributed samples from acute and convalescent COVID-19.

Assay: immunoSEQ multiplex PCR; the TCRdb copy retains only in-frame clones and omits some. The top ten hold less than 4% of the sample, which has under 250,000 clones, around nine tenths seen once. Each participant's cohort was designated according to participant-reported clinical history. CDR3 length: 15 amino acids. Per germline, CDR1 SSHAT and CDR2 FNYEAQ (reference sequence). V trimming: 3 bases; J trimming: 2 bases; junction bases outside the gene matches: 5. The TCR comes from a woman in her twenties or thirties with acute COVID-19. The sample was PBMCs or T cells enriched from blood (not recorded which). This chain joins TRBV7-7 and TRBJ2-3; 7 bases fit TRBD2. The CDR3 DNA reads TGTGCCAGCAGCTTGATGGGGGGGATCACAGATACGCAGTATTTT. Its translation is CASSLMGGITDTQYF.